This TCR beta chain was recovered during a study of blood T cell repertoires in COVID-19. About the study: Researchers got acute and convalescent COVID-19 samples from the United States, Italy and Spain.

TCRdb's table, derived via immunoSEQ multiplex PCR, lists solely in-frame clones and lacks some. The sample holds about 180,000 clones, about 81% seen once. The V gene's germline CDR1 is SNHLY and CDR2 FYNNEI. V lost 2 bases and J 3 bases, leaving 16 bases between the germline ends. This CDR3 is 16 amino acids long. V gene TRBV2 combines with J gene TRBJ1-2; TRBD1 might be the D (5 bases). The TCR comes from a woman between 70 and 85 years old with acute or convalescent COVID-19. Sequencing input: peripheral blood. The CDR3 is CASSESLVGGDYGYTF. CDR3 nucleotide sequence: TGTGCCAGCAGTGAATCCCTCGTCGGGGGGGACTATGGCTACACCTTC.